These 2 T cell receptor beta chains came from one sample sequenced in a study of shared clonotypes between healthy human individuals. Data came from immunoSEQ multiplex PCR; TCRdb stores just in-frame clones and leaves some out. The sample has roughly 2.1 million clones; 85% to 95% are singletons. Terminally differentiated effector memory CD45RA+ cells were excluded from the naive CD8 cells, which were CD45RO-negative and positively selected for CCR7. The specimen was naive CD8+ T cells from PBMCs. The receptors were sampled from a man aged 18-30 years in good health. Some clones in this sample may be carry-over from other donors' samples.

This sequence joins TRBV29-1 and TRBJ2-5; no firm D call. Trimming left V 4 bases short and J 3 bases short, with 6 bases between. The CDR3 length is 11 residues. Per germline, CDR1 SQVTM and CDR2 ANQGSEA. The CDR3: CSVVSEETQYF. The CDR3 DNA follows: TGCAGCGTTGTATCCGAAGAGACCCAGTACTTC.

CDR3 bases: TGTGCCAGCAGTTTTGGACAGGGGAAAACAGAGACCCAGTACTTC. It translates to CASSFGQGKTETQYF. This chain links TRBV6-5 with TRBJ2-5; TRBD1 matches at 9 bases. Germline loops: CDR1 MNHEY, CDR2 SVGAGI. The CDR3 runs 15 residues. With 4 bases clipped from V and 4 bases from J, the junction kept 7 bases outside the gene matches.